The T cell receptor (beta chain) described here comes from a study of T-cell reconstitution after alpha-beta-depleted transplantation in children. Unique molecular identifiers were incorporated when the TCRbeta library was constructed. Each CDR3 protein is one row after TCRdb ran MiXCR on the PCR reads. The table lists some 840,000 distinct CDR3 sequences, less than 20% of them singletons. General study findings and limits: Alpha-beta T cells present about two months after transplant were reported to originate from several hundred expanded graft clones. Diversity and T-cell counts at one year after transplant derived mostly from new T cells. There were some patients whose high TCRbeta diversity at day 60 came from surviving recipient T cells and thymic progenitors.

Remarks on this clonotype: Its antigen is still unknown.

Between the trimmed V and J ends, which lost 4 bases and 3 bases, there was a span of 16 bases. Germline assignment: CDR1 MGHRA and CDR2 YSYEKL. The CDR3 consists of 16 residues. The TCR sequence derives from a male patient aged 10 to 17 who had a stem cell transplant for acute lymphoblastic leukemia, so the T cells may come from the graft donor. V and J are TRBV4-1 and TRBJ1-5, with a possible D match to TRBD1 (6 bases). Specimen: PBMCs, mostly from graft donor cells, collected 360 days after TCRalphabeta/CD19-depleted stem cell transplant. The DNA for the CDR3 is TGCGCCAGCAGCCGGACCGTGGGGGGCCCCAATCAGCCCCAGCATTTT. Its protein is CASSRTVGGPNQPQHF.